The 3 T cell receptor beta chains reported below all come from one sample, sequenced in a study of cytomegalovirus exposure and HLA in healthy donors. Primers: 60 Vbeta forward and 13 Jbeta reverse. This table comes from immunoSEQ multiplex PCR, and its TCRdb copy is limited to in-frame clones, with some not included. The data show some 200,000 clones, roughly 80% seen once. Sequenced: PBMCs. All receptors derive from a woman in her 50s in good health and CMV-seropositive.

The chain uses TRBV5-8 and TRBJ1-2; 8 nucleotides agree with TRBD1. V lost 3 bases to trimming and J lost 1 base; unmatched junction nucleotides: 2. There are 14 residues in the CDR3. Germline CDR1 SGHTS, CDR2 YDEGEE. The CDR3 DNA sequence: TGTGCCAGCAGCTCGACAGGGGTTAACTATGGCTACACCTTC. It specifies CASSSTGVNYGYTF.

A single count supports this clone. This chain connects TRBV9 to TRBJ2-3, with 7 nucleotides matching TRBD2. The germline V gene encodes CDR1 SGDLS and CDR2 YYNGEE. Trimming removed 0 bases from V and 14 bases from J; junction bases left unmatched: 6. This CDR3 region has 12 residues. The CDR3 bases are TGTGCCAGCAGCGTAGAGGGAGGGTTCATGTATTTT. This codes for CASSVEGGFMYF.

This clone was detected once. This sequence joins TRBV28 and TRBJ2-5, with 12 nucleotides matching TRBD1. Germline V gene data show CDR1 as MDHEN and CDR2 as SYDVKM. With V trimmed by 5 bases and J by 11 bases, 12 bases remained unmatched. There are 15 residues in the CDR3. CDR3 amino acids: CASSPPGQGAREQYF. The CDR3 coding sequence is TGTGCCAGCAGTCCCCCGGGACAGGGGGCGAGAGAGCAGTACTTC.